Following are 8 T cell receptor beta chains from one sample sequenced in a study of T cell repertoires in cytomegalovirus infection. The antigens for these receptors are not known. TCRdb redid the calling of the reads with MiXCR, one entry per CDR3 protein. This table holds hundreds of thousands of distinct CDR3 sequences, approximately 40% found once. This specimen consisted of cultured PBMCs, obtained from culture after CMV antigen stimulation. These receptor sequences come from a human donor in good health (CMV status not recorded). Some clones in this sample may be carry-over from other donors' samples.

On this clonotype: Sequence at one end of the junction differs from germline and may be a read error. The chain combines TRBV4-1 with TRBJ2-7, with a possible D match to TRBD1 (6 bases). This CDR3 is built from 14 residues. Germline V gene data show CDR1 as MGHRA and CDR2 as YSYEKL. The CDR3: CASSQGDPGHPRVF. CDR3 DNA sequence: TGCGCCAGCAGCCAAGGGGATCCGGGACACCCACGCGTCTTC.

This clonotype was counted a few times. The chain links TRBV7-6 to TRBJ2-7; TRBD1 might be the D (5 bases). From germline, CDR1 is SGHVS and CDR2 FNYEAQ. Between the trimmed V and J ends, which lost 1 base and 0 bases, there was a span of 16 bases. CDR3 length: 17 amino acids. CDR3 DNA sequence: TGTGCCAGCAGCTTAGATCCGGTCGGAAGGGGCTCCTACGAGCAGTACTTC. It encodes CASSLDPVGRGSYEQYF.

This chain joins TRBV12-5 and TRBJ1-2; possibly TRBD1 for D (6 bases). The CDR3 consists of 14 residues. Per the germline V gene, CDR1 is LGHNT and CDR2 is FRNRAP. The V end lost 5 bases, the J end lost 0 bases, and 10 bases lay between the germline ends. The CDR3 spells CASGIQGANYGYTF. The DNA for the CDR3 is TGTGCTAGTGGTATACAGGGAGCTAACTATGGCTACACCTTC.

This clonotype showed up just a few times. The V and J genes are TRBV7-6 and TRBJ1-1; D remains ambiguous. The V and J ends lost 1 base and 3 bases respectively, with 9 bases between them. Germline lookup yields CDR1 SGHVS and CDR2 FNYEAQ. This CDR3 has 14 residues. DNA of the CDR3: TGTGCCAGCAGCTTAGAAGCCTGGGACACTGAAGCTTTCTTT. Translated, it gives CASSLEAWDTEAFF.

The chain couples TRBV12-3 or TRBV12-4 to TRBJ1-6; no clear D gene. V lost 3 bases and J 8 bases, leaving 5 bases between the germline ends. This CDR3 is 12 amino acids long. CDR3 amino acids: CASSFAYSPLHF. CDR3 nucleotides: TGTGCCAGCAGTTTTGCCTATTCACCCCTCCACTTT.

The chain has TRBV25-1 and TRBJ2-7; D gene ambiguous. V lost 1 base to trimming and J lost 1 base, with 14 bases between them. Germline CDR1 and CDR2: MGHDK and SYGVNS. The CDR3 has 16 residues. The CDR3, as DNA: TGTGCCAGCAGTGAATCGGGTAGTTTCATTTCCTACGAGCAGTACTTC. This sequence encodes CASSESGSFISYEQYF.

The chain has TRBV28 and TRBJ1-1; D remains ambiguous. Germline lookup yields CDR1 MDHEN and CDR2 SYDVKM. The CDR3 extends over 13 amino acids. V was clipped by 5 bases and J by 10 bases, with 17 bases between them. The CDR3 DNA reads TGTGCCAGCAGTACCCCGGCGGGTATCTCAGCTTTCTTT. Protein product: CASSTPAGISAFF. Looking up the rest from reference TRBV28 and TRBJ1-1 gives the full variable domain: DVKVTQSSRYLVKRTGEKVFLECVQDMDHENMFWYRQDPGLGLRLIYFSYDVKMKEKGDIPEGYSVSREKKERFSLILESASTNQTSMYLCASSTPAGISAFFGQGTRLTVV.

The V and J genes are TRBV20-1 and TRBJ2-1; TRBD1 agrees at 9 bases. With V trimmed by 0 bases and J by 2 bases, 8 bases remained unmatched. The CDR3 consists of 17 residues. Germline loops: CDR1 DFQATT, CDR2 SNEGSKA (reference sequence). CDR3 sequence: CSARDLTGQGTYNEQFF. CDR3 bases: TGCAGTGCTAGAGACCTGACTGGACAGGGGACCTACAATGAGCAGTTCTTC.